The 9 T cell receptor beta chains given below trace back to one sample, sequenced in a study of cytomegalovirus exposure and HLA in healthy donors. The PCR made use of 60 Vbeta and 13 Jbeta primers. The assay was immunoSEQ multiplex PCR, and TCRdb's table has in-frame clones only and misses some. Of around 200,000 clones in the sample, over 75% were seen once. Sequenced: PBMCs. The source is a male donor in good health and CMV-seronegative.

In this sample, this clone turned up a few times. The chain carries TRBV4-1 and TRBJ1-2; D unresolved. The V and J ends lost 0 bases and 10 bases respectively, with 12 bases between them. The CDR3 is made up of 13 amino acids. Germline-derived CDR1 and CDR2 are MGHRA and YSYEKL. Here the CDR3 DNA reads TGCGCCAGCAGCCAAGACACGGAGGAGAACTACACCTTC. Translation gives CASSQDTEENYTF.

On this clone itself: The sample contains more than one DNA sequence encoding this CDR3. The chain is built from TRBV28 and TRBJ2-7; tentative D call: TRBD1 (5 bases). CDR1 and CDR2 (germline): MDHEN, SYDVKM. The length of the CDR3 is 14 residues. The ends were cut back, 2 bases at V and 0 bases at J, with 8 bases in the middle. DNA for the CDR3: TGTGCCAGCAGTTTACAGGGTAGCTCCTACGAGCAGTACTTC. This translates into CASSLQGSSYEQYF.

The chain uses TRBV27 and TRBJ2-7; possible D gene TRBD2, 5 bases. The V gene lost 1 base and the J gene lost 4 bases, with 11 bases spanning the gap. CDR3 length: 14 residues. Germline CDR1 MNHEY, CDR2 SMNVEV (reference sequence). The DNA for the CDR3 is TGTGCCAGCAGTTTATTACCGGGGTGGTACGAGCAGTACTTC. This codes for CASSLLPGWYEQYF.

The chain combines TRBV29-1 with TRBJ1-2; D call uncertain. The CDR3 spans 14 residues. In germline, CDR1 is SQVTM, CDR2 ANQGSEA. V lost 0 bases and J lost 1, with 9 bases in between. CDR3 DNA: TGCAGCGTTGAAGATCGGTCCAATAACTATGGCTACACCTTC. Translation: CSVEDRSNNYGYTF.

The chain uses TRBV7-3 and TRBJ1-2; no firm D call. Trimming took 4 bases from V and 4 from J, leaving 7 bases between them. In germline, CDR1 is SGHTA, CDR2 FQGTGA. The CDR3 runs to 12 residues. The CDR3 DNA reads TGTGCCAGCAGCTCCGGGATCTATGGCTACACCTTC. Protein sequence: CASSSGIYGYTF. The variable domain in full, with the rest retrieved from reference TRBV7-3 and TRBJ1-2, is GAGVSQTPSNKVTEKGKYVELRCDPISGHTALYWYRQSLGQGPEFLIYFQGTGAADDSGLPNDRFFAVRPEGSVSTLKIQRTERGDSAVYLCASSSGIYGYTFGSGTRLTVV.

The chain links TRBV14 to TRBJ2-5; TRBD1 might be the D (5 bases). Germline CDR1 SGHDN, CDR2 FVKESK. V lost 5 bases and J 5 bases, leaving 12 bases between the germline ends. The CDR3 sequence is 13 residues long. The CDR3 coding sequence is TGTGCCAGCAGCTCGCCAGGGCGGGAGACCCAGTACTTC. Translation gives CASSSPGRETQYF.

The chain is built from TRBV28 and TRBJ2-7; TRBD1 agrees at 7 bases. CDR1 is MDHEN and CDR2 is SYDVKM in the germline V gene. The CDR3 consists of 14 residues. V lost 6 bases and J lost 4; bases outside the gene matches: 9. The DNA of the CDR3 is TGTGCCAGCAGCCGTGGGACAGTCTCTTACGAGCAGTACTTC. Its translation: CASSRGTVSYEQYF. The whole variable domain, filled in from reference TRBV28 and TRBJ2-7, reads DVKVTQSSRYLVKRTGEKVFLECVQDMDHENMFWYRQDPGLGLRLIYFSYDVKMKEKGDIPEGYSVSREKKERFSLILESASTNQTSMYLCASSRGTVSYEQYFGPGTRLTVT.

The chain couples TRBV27 to TRBJ1-5; D gene ambiguous. Germline CDR1 is MNHEY and CDR2 is SMNVEV (reference sequence). Trimming removed 3 bases from V and 3 bases from J, with 15 bases in between. The CDR3 is 16 residues long. This CDR3 is CASSFLGDLANQPQHF. CDR3 bases: TGTGCCAGCAGTTTTTTAGGTGATTTAGCCAATCAGCCCCAGCATTTT.

This chain joins TRBV6-1 and TRBJ2-7, with 9 bases fitting TRBD1. The trim removed 3 bases at V and 3 bases at J, leaving 3 bases unmatched. The germline gives CDR1 MNHNS, CDR2 SASEGT. The CDR3 covers 14 residues. The DNA for the CDR3 is TGTGCCAGCAGTGACCCGGGACAGGGCTACGAGCAGTACTTC. As protein: CASSDPGQGYEQYF.